This TCR beta chain emerged from a study of T cells in narcolepsy. Study background: Enrolled donors included narcolepsy type 1 or type 2 patients and healthy controls.

This table comes from immunoSEQ multiplex PCR, and its TCRdb copy is limited to in-frame clones, with some not included. The top ten hold under 2% of the sample, which has about 20,000 clones, over 80% seen once. General study points: Autoreactive clonotypes reportedly recurred in blood of same and different patients, not controls. HCRT-specific and TRIB2-specific autoreactive clonotypes appeared among same-patient CSF and blood CD4+ clonotypes.

About this clone: The antigen remains unidentified.

This CDR3 is 14 amino acids long. The junction had 8 bases not matched to a gene; V was cut back by 5 bases and J by 7 bases. In germline, CDR1 is SGHTA, CDR2 FQGNSA. This receptor was taken from a human donor in good health. The sequenced material came from memory (CD45RA-) CD4+ T cells from blood. This chain links TRBV7-2 with TRBJ2-7; 10 positions match TRBD2. For the CDR3, the DNA is TGTGCCAGCAGCCCTAGCGGGGGAAGGCGGGAGCAGTACTTC. As protein: CASSPSGGRREQYF.